Reported below is one T cell receptor (beta chain). The data were obtained in a study of blood T cell repertoires in COVID-19. Unmatched junction bases numbered 6, after V lost 3 bases and J lost 4 bases. Per germline, CDR1 SGHVS and CDR2 FNYEAQ. The CDR3 runs 15 residues. Assay used: immunoSEQ multiplex PCR; TCRdb lists only in-frame clones, some missing. The data hold about 260,000 clones, with approximately 88% observed a single time. V gene TRBV7-6 combines with J gene TRBJ2-7; 10 bases are a match to TRBD2. The clonotype originates from a woman between 65 and 79 years old with COVID-19, enrolled during active disease. The sample consisted of peripheral blood. The CDR3 protein is CASSLAGTSAYEQYF. CDR3 nucleotides: TGTGCCAGCAGCTTGGCCGGGACTAGCGCATACGAGCAGTACTTC. Together with reference TRBV7-6 and TRBJ2-7, the CDR3 gives the full variable domain: GAGVSQSPRYKVTKRGQDVALRCDPISGHVSLYWYRQALGQGPEFLTYFNYEAQQDKSGLPNDRFSAERPEGSISTLTIQRTEQRDSAMYRCASSLAGTSAYEQYFGPGTRLTVT.